Below, one T cell receptor (beta chain) is given with its context. Its antigen is unidentified. CDR1 and CDR2 from the germline V gene are SGHNT and YYREEE (reference sequence). The ends lost 4 bases at V and 1 base at J; junction bases unmatched: 5. This CDR3 contains 15 residues. Clones were read by immunoSEQ multiplex PCR, and TCRdb kept only the in-frame ones, dropping some. Here the sample spans 20,000 to 25,000 clones, about 77% being singletons. This record comes from a study of T cell clones after liver transplantation. Notes on the study in general: Migration into the graft, not deletion, may explain lost graft donor-reactive T cells. Low donor cell numbers restricted donor-reactive repertoire measurement in two subjects.

This clonotype originated in a human patient who received a liver transplant. A share of the T cells may be of graft donor origin. The V gene is TRBV5-4, the J gene TRBJ2-7, with TRBD1 matching over 10 bases. Sequenced here: CD8+ T cells from blood, sampled roughly 56 months after liver transplant. Here the CDR3 DNA reads TGTGCCAGCAGCGCGGGGGACAGGGGTTCCTACGAGCAGTACTTC. It encodes CASSAGDRGSYEQYF.